This entry lists 17 T cell receptor beta chains sequenced from one sample in a study of Ad26.COV2.S vaccination and SARS-CoV-2 variants. Treatment defined: roughly 19 received Ad26.COV2.S at low or high dose, single or two shots; about 5 received placebo; per-sample allocation not given. Sampling was done on day 63 after the first vaccine or placebo injection. Generated by immunoSEQ multiplex PCR, the TCRdb table keeps only in-frame clones and is missing some. This sample has a few hundred thousand clones, with approximately 87% found just once. Sample: peripheral blood, taken in a trial of Ad26.COV2.S vaccine versus placebo. The receptors derive from a person aged 18-65 years who received the Ad26.COV2.S COVID-19 vaccine or a placebo.

This chain connects TRBV3-1 (or the pseudogene TRBV3-2) to TRBJ2-3, with D perhaps being TRBD1 or TRBD2 (6 bases each). Per the germline V gene, CDR1 is LGHDT and CDR2 is YNNKEL (reference sequence). Between the trimmed V and J ends, which lost 6 bases and 0 bases, there was a span of 10 bases. CDR3 size: 14 residues. The CDR3 DNA sequence: TGTGCCAGCAGAGAGGGGGGTAGCACAGATACGCAGTATTTT. Translation gives CASREGGSTDTQYF.

The rearrangement uses TRBV19 and TRBJ1-1; TRBD1 is a possible D gene (5 bases). The CDR3 covers 15 residues. The V end was cut by 3 bases, the J end by 8 bases, with 19 bases between. In germline, CDR1 is LNHDA, CDR2 SQIVND (reference sequence). CDR3 loop: CASSISGAPMGEAFF. The CDR3 nucleotides read TGTGCCAGTAGTATCAGTGGGGCTCCGATGGGGGAAGCTTTCTTT.

The V and J genes are TRBV5-4 and TRBJ2-6, with 8 bases aligning to TRBD1. Germline V gives CDR1 SGHNT, CDR2 YYREEE (reference sequence). J gave up 0 bases and V 3 bases, and 8 bases lay outside the gene matches. The CDR3 runs to 18 residues. The CDR3 coding sequence is TGTGCCAGCAGCTCGGCGGGGACAGGCGCCTCTGGGGCCAACGTCCTGACTTTC. This translates into CASSSAGTGASGANVLTF.

Only one count was recorded for this clone. Other nucleotide sequences in the sample specify the same CDR3. CDR3 nucleotides: TGTGCCAGCAGCTTTGGACAGGGCAACACTGAAGCTTTCTTT. Its translation: CASSFGQGNTEAFF. This chain links TRBV11-2 with TRBJ1-1, with 8 bases aligning to TRBD1. The ends lost 3 bases at V and 2 bases at J; junction bases unmatched: 2. The CDR3 has 14 amino acids. CDR1 is SGHAT and CDR2 is FQNNGV in the germline V gene.

The J gene is TRBJ2-5, the V gene TRBV29-1; 11 bases map to TRBD1. J gave up 5 bases and V 7 bases, and 3 bases lay outside the gene matches. The CDR3 has 12 amino acids. Germline assignment: CDR1 SQVTM and CDR2 ANQGSEA. CDR3 sequence: CSGGTGGETQYF. In DNA form, the CDR3 reads TGCAGCGGCGGGACAGGGGGGGAGACCCAGTACTTC. Filled out from reference TRBV29-1 and TRBJ2-5, the complete variable domain reads SAVISQKPSRDICQRGTSLTIQCQVDSQVTMMFWYRQQPGQSLTLIATANQGSEATYESGFVIDKFPISRPNLTFSTLTVSNMSPEDSSIYLCSGGTGGETQYFGPGTRLLVL.

The chain employs TRBV4-2 and TRBJ2-2; 9 bases are shared with TRBD2. V lost 0 bases to trimming and J lost 7 bases; unmatched junction nucleotides: 6. This CDR3 has 16 amino acids. Germline V gene sequence: CDR1 LGHNA, CDR2 YNFKEQ. The CDR3 region is CASSQDGREGGGELFF. CDR3 DNA sequence: TGTGCCAGCAGCCAAGATGGGCGGGAGGGCGGCGGGGAGCTGTTTTTT.

The chain has TRBV9 and TRBJ1-2, with D perhaps TRBD1 (6 bases). Germline V gene lookup returns CDR1 SGDLS and CDR2 YYNGEE. Trimming removed 3 bases from V and 7 bases from J, with 10 bases in between. This CDR3 region has 12 residues. Here the CDR3 DNA reads TGTGCCAGCAGCGCCGGGACAAGTGGCTACACCTTC. This translates into CASSAGTSGYTF.

This sequence joins TRBV11-2 and TRBJ2-1, with 10 bases that match TRBD2. The ends lost 10 bases at V and 7 bases at J; junction bases unmatched: 16. Germline loops: CDR1 SGHAT, CDR2 FQNNGV. CDR3 length: 16 amino acids. The CDR3 region has the DNA TGTGCCACCTCAACTCTAGCGGGAGCGGTATTAAATGAGCAGTTCTTC. This translates into CATSTLAGAVLNEQFF.

The V call is TRBV5-4, the J call TRBJ1-4; 7 bases are a match to TRBD1. This CDR3 has 16 residues. The V and J ends lost 4 bases and 0 bases, in that order; junction bases with no gene match: 6. The germline V gene has CDR1 SGHNT and CDR2 YYREEE (reference sequence). As DNA, the CDR3 is TGTGCCAGCAGCACCGGGACAGACGCAACTAATGAAAAACTGTTTTTT. The encoded protein is CASSTGTDATNEKLFF.

The table lists this clone with a few counts. V is TRBV5-1 and J is TRBJ1-2, with a possible D match to TRBD1 (5 bases). The length of the CDR3 is 15 residues. V lost 3 bases to trimming and J lost 6 bases, with 18 bases between them. Germline V lookup: CDR1 SGHRS, CDR2 YFSETQ. CDR3 bases: TGCGCCAGCAGCTCCACTGGTCAGGGCGGGAATGGCTACACCTTC. It specifies CASSSTGQGGNGYTF.

CDR3 amino acids: CASSYGPRETQYF. The DNA of the CDR3 is TGTGCCAGCAGTTACGGACCCAGGGAGACCCAGTACTTC. V gene TRBV6-5 combines with J gene TRBJ2-5, with D unclear. Looked up from germline, CDR1 is MNHEY and CDR2 is SVGAGI. The V end was cut by 2 bases, the J end by 5 bases, with 9 bases between. The CDR3 totals 13 residues.

The V and J genes are TRBV7-2 and TRBJ2-7; 7 bases are a match to TRBD2. Per the germline V gene, CDR1 is SGHTA and CDR2 is FQGNSA. The CDR3 extends over 15 amino acids. Trimming at V came to 0 bases and at J to 1 base, leaving 3 bases not matched to a gene. CDR3 bases: TGTGCCAGCAGCTTAGCAACGGGAGGATCCTACGAGCAGTACTTC. This sequence encodes CASSLATGGSYEQYF.

This rearrangement joins TRBV15 to TRBJ1-2, with a possible D match to TRBD1 (6 bases). The CDR3 is 17 residues long. Between the trimmed V and J ends, which lost 0 bases and 4 bases, there was a span of 18 bases. Per germline, CDR1 LNHNV and CDR2 YYDKDF (reference sequence). Written as DNA, the CDR3 is TGTGCCACCAGCAGAGATTTGGCAGGGGCTTTGGGCTATGGCTACACCTTC. Its protein product is CATSRDLAGALGYGYTF.

The chain uses TRBV5-1 and TRBJ2-7, with D perhaps TRBD2 (6 bases). The CDR3 loop spans 14 amino acids. The V end was cut by 0 bases, the J end by 4 bases, with 11 bases between. Germline V gene lookup returns CDR1 SGHRS and CDR2 YFSETQ. CDR3 protein: CASSLEGGGYEQYF. The CDR3 nucleotides read TGCGCCAGCAGCTTGGAGGGTGGGGGGTACGAGCAGTACTTC.

The chain recombines TRBV6-1 with TRBJ2-7, with 9 bases matching TRBD2. Per the germline V gene, CDR1 is MNHNS and CDR2 is SASEGT. The CDR3 contains 17 residues. V trimming: 0 bases; J trimming: 0 bases; junction bases outside the gene matches: 6. As DNA, the CDR3 is TGTGCCAGCAGTGAAGCAGTAGCGGGAGACTACTCCTACGAGCAGTACTTC. Encoded protein: CASSEAVAGDYSYEQYF.

The chain is built from TRBV30 and TRBJ1-5; a possible D gene is TRBD1 (5 bases). This CDR3 is built from 14 residues. V was pared by 2 bases and J by 3 bases, with 11 bases between. CDR1 GTSNPN and CDR2 SVGIG come from the germline V gene (reference sequence). CDR3 protein: CAWSLGATNQPQHF. CDR3 nucleotides: TGTGCCTGGAGTCTAGGGGCCACCAATCAGCCCCAGCATTTT.

This sequence joins TRBV6-5 and TRBJ1-5, with 7 bases identical to TRBD1. The V gene end was trimmed by 2 bases and the J gene end by 4 bases; junction bases not matched to a gene: 5. The CDR3 extends over 15 amino acids. Per germline, CDR1 MNHEY and CDR2 SVGAGI. The CDR3 nucleotides read TGTGCCAGCAGTTACGGGCAGGGGGAGAATCAGCCCCAGCATTTT. Translating it yields CASSYGQGENQPQHF.